This T cell receptor beta chain was sequenced for a study of blood T cells in healthy people across ages. Notes on the study in general: In older individuals, TCR beta diversity per million T cells was lower, falling roughly linearly with age.

It was with a sample-barcoded 5' primer and a J-beta primer mix that a second PCR of roughly 7 to 12 cycles was run. All cDNA molecules were each tagged by a template-switch adaptor with 12 random nucleotides. Via MiXCR, TCRdb re-called the 5' RACE reads, giving one row per CDR3 protein. The table includes more than 1.4 million distinct CDR3 sequences, approximately 42% detected once. Isolation of PBMCs gave at least 6 million cells per sample. Per sample, no less than 5 micrograms of total RNA were extracted. Comment on this clonotype: Its antigen is as yet unknown.

This CDR3 is 15 amino acids long. Germline V gene sequence: CDR1 MNHEY, CDR2 SMNVEV (reference sequence). The rearrangement links TRBV27 to TRBJ2-7, with no clear D. The J call may not be correct, given that the DNA end is closer to TRBJ2-5. This TCR came from a woman aged 18-29 years in good health. Sequenced input: blood. The CDR3 region has the DNA TGTGCCAGCAGTCCCCTTGGGGATATAGGGGAGACCCAGTACTTC. Translated, it gives CASSPLGDIGETQYF.